Following are 30 T cell receptor beta chains from one sample sequenced in a study of blood T cell repertoires in COVID-19. Data came from immunoSEQ multiplex PCR; TCRdb stores just in-frame clones and leaves some out. This sample has 150,000 to 200,000 clones; about 86% occur once, and the top ten carry approximately 25%. The specimen sequenced was PBMCs or T cells enriched from blood (not recorded which). The receptors were sampled from a woman aged 40 to 50 in a cohort exposed to, infected with or recovered from COVID-19 (not recorded which).

The genes are TRBV24-1 and TRBJ2-7; 10 positions match TRBD2. Germline V CDR1 and CDR2: KGHDR, SFDVKD. V was clipped by 3 bases and J by 3 bases; unmatched bases: 4. The CDR3 has 15 amino acids. Here the CDR3 reads CATSDRASGSYEQYF. CDR3 in DNA: TGTGCCACCAGTGATCGCGCTAGCGGGAGCTACGAGCAGTACTTC.

The chain is built from TRBV7-9 and TRBJ1-1; D not certain. The CDR3 length is 13 residues. Trimming took off 2 bases at V and 3 bases at J, with 7 bases between the two ends. Germline V gene lookup returns CDR1 SEHNR and CDR2 FQNEAQ (reference sequence). In DNA, the CDR3 is TGTGCCAGCAGCTTATCGGGTTACACTGAAGCTTTCTTT. This encodes CASSLSGYTEAFF.

The V gene is TRBV3-1 (or the pseudogene TRBV3-2), the J gene TRBJ2-5, with 14 positions matching TRBD2. The V segment lost 4 bases and the J segment 11 bases; nucleotides outside the gene matches: 9. Germline V gene lookup returns CDR1 LGHDT and CDR2 YNNKEL (reference sequence). The CDR3 is 15 residues long. The CDR3 sequence: CASSRKGLAGVHQYF. CDR3 bases: TGTGCCAGCAGCCGCAAGGGACTAGCGGGGGTACATCAGTACTTC.

The CDR3 DNA is TGCGCCAGCAGCCTTGGGGGGTACCTGTCAACTAATGAAAAACTGTTTTTT. The encoded protein is CASSLGGYLSTNEKLFF. The chain joins TRBV5-1 to TRBJ1-4, with TRBD1 as a possible D gene (5 bases). The CDR3 is made up of 17 amino acids. V was clipped by 4 bases and J by 0 bases, with 16 bases between them. The germline V gene has CDR1 SGHRS and CDR2 YFSETQ.

A single count supports this clone. The DNA for the CDR3 is TGTGCTACATCCGGCCAGGGGAACACTGAAGCTTTCTTT. It translates to CATSGQGNTEAFF. This chain uses TRBV2 with TRBJ1-1; a possible D gene is TRBD1 (5 bases). The CDR3 totals 13 residues. The germline V gene has CDR1 SNHLY and CDR2 FYNNEI.

The table lists this clone with many counts. This rearrangement joins TRBV7-6 to TRBJ1-5; 10 bases line up with TRBD1. Germline V gene sequence: CDR1 SGHVS, CDR2 FNYEAQ. This CDR3 contains 18 residues. V trimming: 1 base; J trimming: 6 bases; junction bases outside the gene matches: 12. CDR3 nucleotide sequence: TGTGCCAGCAGCTTAGGGGCCATTGACAGGGGGCTCGGTCAGCCCCAGCATTTT. This encodes CASSLGAIDRGLGQPQHF.

The rearrangement links TRBV3-1 (or the pseudogene TRBV3-2) to TRBJ2-7; 8 bases match TRBD1. This CDR3 contains 15 residues. Trimming at V came to 3 bases and at J to 7 bases, leaving 11 bases not matched to a gene. The germline V gene encodes CDR1 LGHDT and CDR2 YNNKEL (reference sequence). DNA of the CDR3: TGTGCCAGCAGCCATGGGCAGGGGGCTGGTAGGGAGCAGTACTTC. Protein sequence: CASSHGQGAGREQYF.

This clone has only one observation. This chain joins TRBV19 and TRBJ2-7; maybe TRBD1 (5 bases). Germline values: CDR1 LNHDA, CDR2 SQIVND (reference sequence). This CDR3 comprises 13 residues. V gave up 5 bases and J gave up 3 bases, with 11 bases separating them. CDR3 nucleotides: TGTGCCAGTAGTTTTGGACACCTCTACGAGCAGTACTTC. Translation gives CASSFGHLYEQYF. Looking up the rest from reference TRBV19 and TRBJ2-7 gives the full variable domain: DGGITQSPKYLFRKEGQNVTLSCEQNLNHDAMYWYRQDPGQGLRLIYYSQIVNDFQKGDIAEGYSVSREKKESFPLTVTSAQKNPTAFYLCASSFGHLYEQYFGPGTRLTVT.

The J gene is TRBJ2-7, the V gene TRBV19; 10 bases align to TRBD2. CDR3 length equals 15 residues. Per the germline V gene, CDR1 is LNHDA and CDR2 is SQIVND (reference sequence). V was pared by 9 bases and J by 0 bases, with 8 bases of the junction left unmatched. The CDR3 reads CARKAGGHFSYEQYF. CDR3 sequence (DNA): TGTGCCAGGAAAGCGGGGGGGCACTTCTCCTACGAGCAGTACTTC. The entire variable domain, with the rest obtained from reference TRBV19 and TRBJ2-7, is as follows: DGGITQSPKYLFRKEGQNVTLSCEQNLNHDAMYWYRQDPGQGLRLIYYSQIVNDFQKGDIAEGYSVSREKKESFPLTVTSAQKNPTAFYLCARKAGGHFSYEQYFGPGTRLTVT.

The CDR3 spells CASSLVRGGNEQYF. In nucleotides, the CDR3 is TGTGCCAGCAGCTTAGTACGGGGGGGAAACGAGCAGTACTTC. The V call is TRBV7-6, the J call TRBJ2-7, with 8 bases fitting TRBD2. This CDR3 has 14 amino acids. Germline values: CDR1 SGHVS, CDR2 FNYEAQ. V lost 1 base to trimming and J lost 5 bases; unmatched junction nucleotides: 4. Full variable domain (rest looked up from reference TRBV7-6 and TRBJ2-7): GAGVSQSPRYKVTKRGQDVALRCDPISGHVSLYWYRQALGQGPEFLTYFNYEAQQDKSGLPNDRFSAERPEGSISTLTIQRTEQRDSAMYRCASSLVRGGNEQYFGPGTRLTVT.

V is TRBV4-3 and J is TRBJ1-1; D call uncertain. V was pared by 0 bases and J by 8 bases, with 10 bases between. CDR1 is LGHNA, CDR2 YSLEER, per germline. The CDR3 covers 13 residues. The CDR3 region is CASSQDNIGEAFF. For the CDR3, the DNA is TGCGCCAGCAGCCAAGACAATATCGGGGAAGCTTTCTTT.

V usage is TRBV28 and J usage is TRBJ2-2; possibly TRBD1 for D (5 bases). This CDR3 is built from 14 residues. Germline V CDR1 and CDR2: MDHEN, SYDVKM. Trimming pared 7 bases from V and 5 bases from J, leaving 14 bases between. DNA of the CDR3: TGTGCCAGCACCGGGCCCCAGGGAACCGGGGAGCTGTTTTTT. It codes for CASTGPQGTGELFF.

The V and J genes are TRBV29-1 and TRBJ1-4, with 9 positions matching TRBD1. The CDR3 loop spans 13 amino acids. Germline CDR1 reads SQVTM; CDR2 reads ANQGSEA. The V and J ends lost 7 bases and 6 bases, in that order; junction bases with no gene match: 6. This chain's CDR3 is CSAGDRGDEKLFF. The CDR3 nucleotides are TGCAGCGCCGGAGACAGGGGGGATGAAAAACTGTTTTTT.

The rearrangement joins TRBV27 to TRBJ1-5; D not certain. This CDR3 region has 13 residues. Between the trimmed V and J ends, which lost 1 base and 7 bases, there was a span of 8 bases. Germline CDR1 reads MNHEY; CDR2 reads SMNVEV (reference sequence). CDR3 DNA: TGTGCCAGCAGTTTATTTGCCGAGCAGCCCCAGCATTTT. It specifies CASSLFAEQPQHF.

The rearrangement joins TRBV24-1 to TRBJ2-3, with D possibly matching TRBD1 (6 bases). The V and J ends lost 2 bases and 5 bases respectively, with 16 bases between them. This CDR3 is 16 amino acids long. Germline-derived CDR1 and CDR2 are KGHDR and SFDVKD. CDR3 DNA: TGTGCCACCAGTGATTCGGGCAGGGGTTCCCAAGATACGCAGTATTTT. It yields the protein CATSDSGRGSQDTQYF.

This clone was counted a few times. The chain joins TRBV5-1 to TRBJ2-7; D may be TRBD1 (6 bases). The CDR3 spans 14 residues. The germline V and J ends were trimmed by 4 bases and 4 bases, with 15 bases remaining between them. Looked up from germline, CDR1 is SGHRS and CDR2 is YFSETQ. The CDR3 loop is CASSPTGGGYEQYF. CDR3 nucleotide sequence: TGCGCCAGCAGCCCGACAGGTGGGGGTTACGAGCAGTACTTC.

This clone was seen more than once but under ten times. This rearrangement joins TRBV5-1 to TRBJ1-6; TRBD1 agrees at 9 bases. The CDR3 sequence is 16 residues long. Germline values: CDR1 SGHRS, CDR2 YFSETQ. The trim removed 4 bases at V and 6 bases at J, leaving 8 bases unmatched. The CDR3 nucleotides are TGCGCCAGCAGCCCGGGACTGGGACAGGGTAATTCACCCCTCCACTTT. It codes for CASSPGLGQGNSPLHF.

The chain couples TRBV2 to TRBJ2-5; tentative D call: TRBD1 (6 bases). Germline loops: CDR1 SNHLY, CDR2 FYNNEI. V was trimmed by 6 bases and J by 4 bases, leaving 21 bases between them. CDR3 length equals 16 residues. The CDR3 loop is CASSRDNGSGRETQYF. As DNA, the CDR3 is TGTGCCAGCAGCCGGGACAACGGTTCAGGTAGAGAGACCCAGTACTTC.

The V call is TRBV2, the J call TRBJ1-5, with D unresolved. This CDR3 comprises 15 residues. Between the trimmed V and J ends, which lost 2 bases and 8 bases, there was a span of 16 bases. Looked up from germline, CDR1 is SNHLY and CDR2 is FYNNEI. CDR3 DNA: TGTGCCAGCAGTGAATCGTTGGGCCTGAAGGAGCCCCAGCATTTT. Encoded protein: CASSESLGLKEPQHF.

This clone was counted a single time. CDR3 DNA sequence: TGTGCCAGCGGCCGGACAGAAAACTATGGCTACACCTTC. Translation gives CASGRTENYGYTF. This chain connects TRBV27 to TRBJ1-2, with D possibly TRBD1 on 6 matching bases. V gave up 8 bases and J gave up 2 bases, with 12 bases separating them. The CDR3 consists of 13 residues. From germline, CDR1 is MNHEY and CDR2 SMNVEV (reference sequence).

V is TRBV7-2 and J is TRBJ2-7; TRBD2 agrees at 8 bases. Germline loops: CDR1 SGHTA, CDR2 FQGNSA. This CDR3 has 17 amino acids. V was clipped by 5 bases and J by 1 base; unmatched bases: 13. CDR3 nucleotide sequence: TGTGCCAGCAGCCCCACGGCTGGCGGGGGGCCTTCCTACGAGCAGTACTTC. Its protein product is CASSPTAGGGPSYEQYF.

The chain uses TRBV19 and TRBJ1-2; D is possibly TRBD1 (6 bases). The germline CDR1 and CDR2 sequences are LNHDA and SQIVND (reference sequence). V was trimmed by 9 bases and J by 5 bases, leaving 16 bases between them. The CDR3 spans 13 residues. The CDR3 DNA reads TGTGCCAGCTCCGCAGGGAGGGGGTATGGCTACACCTTC. Its protein product is CASSAGRGYGYTF. The full variable domain, with the rest looked up from reference TRBV19 and TRBJ1-2, is DGGITQSPKYLFRKEGQNVTLSCEQNLNHDAMYWYRQDPGQGLRLIYYSQIVNDFQKGDIAEGYSVSREKKESFPLTVTSAQKNPTAFYLCASSAGRGYGYTFGSGTRLTVV.

V is TRBV14 and J is TRBJ2-3, with a weak D call TRBD2 (7 bases). V was pared by 4 bases and J by 4 bases, with 15 bases between. This CDR3 is built from 15 residues. Per germline, CDR1 SGHDN and CDR2 FVKESK. The CDR3 sequence: CASSPWGGGSDTQYF. For the CDR3, the DNA is TGTGCCAGCAGCCCCTGGGGAGGGGGGTCAGATACGCAGTATTTT.

This chain uses TRBV2 with TRBJ2-3; no clear D. The CDR3 sequence is 12 residues long. Trimming cost V 4 bases and J 3 bases, with 5 bases left between them. Germline V gives CDR1 SNHLY, CDR2 FYNNEI. CDR3 sequence: CASSGETDTQYF. The CDR3 DNA follows: TGTGCCAGCAGTGGAGAAACAGATACGCAGTATTTT.

The chain carries TRBV29-1 and TRBJ1-2; TRBD1 matches 7 bases. Germline CDR1 and CDR2: SQVTM and ANQGSEA. The CDR3 has 15 residues. J was trimmed by 1 base and V by 6 bases; bases with no gene match: 11. CDR3 residues: CSVSGTESINYGYTF. The CDR3 region has the DNA TGCAGCGTCTCCGGGACAGAGAGTATTAACTATGGCTACACCTTC. Full variable domain (outside the CDR3, taken from reference TRBV29-1 and TRBJ1-2): SAVISQKPSRDICQRGTSLTIQCQVDSQVTMMFWYRQQPGQSLTLIATANQGSEATYESGFVIDKFPISRPNLTFSTLTVSNMSPEDSSIYLCSVSGTESINYGYTFGSGTRLTVV.

The J gene is TRBJ1-3, the V gene TRBV13; 10 nucleotides line up with TRBD1. This CDR3 region has 18 residues. Germline CDR1 reads PRHDT; CDR2 reads FYEKMQ (reference sequence). V lost 5 bases, J lost 1 base, and 11 bases stayed unmatched. The CDR3 sequence is CASSPGTGVTRSGNTIYF. CDR3 nucleotides: TGTGCCAGCAGCCCCGGGACAGGGGTAACGCGGTCTGGAAACACCATATATTTT.

This rearrangement joins TRBV2 to TRBJ2-7, with 12 bases identical to TRBD1. Germline CDR1 SNHLY, CDR2 FYNNEI. The CDR3 has 14 residues. V shed 8 bases and J 5 bases; nucleotides not matched to a gene: 7. The CDR3 is CASVPGQGAHEQYF. CDR3 nucleotides: TGTGCCAGCGTCCCGGGACAGGGGGCTCACGAGCAGTACTTC.

J is TRBJ2-4 and V is TRBV5-1, with 10 bases aligning to TRBD1. The germline gives CDR1 SGHRS, CDR2 YFSETQ. With 4 bases clipped from V and 8 bases from J, the junction kept 6 bases outside the gene matches. The CDR3 runs 14 residues. CDR3 protein: CASSLGQGRDIQYF. The CDR3 DNA sequence: TGCGCCAGCAGCCTGGGACAGGGGCGAGACATTCAGTACTTC. Full variable domain (remainder filled in from reference TRBV5-1 and TRBJ2-4): KAGVTQTPRYLIKTRGQQVTLSCSPISGHRSVSWYQQTPGQGLQFLFEYFSETQRNKGNFPGRFSGRQFSNSRSEMNVSTLELGDSALYLCASSLGQGRDIQYFGAGTRLSVL.

The chain carries TRBV4-1 and TRBJ2-1; D not certain. Trimming shortened V by 1 base and J by 5 bases, and 18 bases separated the two germline ends. CDR1 is MGHRA, CDR2 YSYEKL, per germline. The CDR3 covers 17 residues. CDR3 region: CASSQGPTRQRDNEQFF. The CDR3 nucleotides read TGCGCCAGCAGCCAAGGGCCGACCAGACAACGAGACAATGAGCAGTTCTTC.

The rearrangement links TRBV19 to TRBJ2-1; 8 bases align to TRBD2. Germline lookup yields CDR1 LNHDA and CDR2 SQIVND (reference sequence). The CDR3 spans 18 residues. Trimming took 1 base from V and 5 from J; bases not matched to a gene: 13. CDR3 nucleotide sequence: TGTGCCAGTAGTATAGGCAGACTAGCGTTTTACCCTAACAATGAGCAGTTCTTC. Translated: CASSIGRLAFYPNNEQFF.